This T cell receptor (beta chain) was recovered during a study of blood T cell repertoires in COVID-19. Study overall: There were acute and convalescent COVID-19 samples, and they came from the United States, Italy and Spain. PBMCs, B-cell-depleted T cells, or T cells provided the cDNA or gDNA that made up the material.

Original data processing: Researchers report that nucleated cell counts were estimated from reference gene primer amplification. Assay: immunoSEQ multiplex PCR; the TCRdb copy retains only in-frame clones and omits some. The D gene and trimming were derived from the DNA, and the V and J assignments and clone size from that table. This sample has about 140,000 clones, with around nine tenths found just once. Germline V gene lookup returns CDR1 SQVTM and CDR2 ANQGSEA. V was cut by 1 base and J by 2 bases, with 11 bases left in between. The CDR3 runs 14 residues. V usage is TRBV29-1 and J usage is TRBJ2-5, with D maybe TRBD1 (5 bases). Material: peripheral blood. The origin of this receptor is a woman in her thirties or forties with acute or convalescent COVID-19. CDR3: CSVEGRQPQETQYF. In nucleotides, the CDR3 is TGCAGCGTTGAAGGCCGACAGCCACAAGAGACCCAGTACTTC.